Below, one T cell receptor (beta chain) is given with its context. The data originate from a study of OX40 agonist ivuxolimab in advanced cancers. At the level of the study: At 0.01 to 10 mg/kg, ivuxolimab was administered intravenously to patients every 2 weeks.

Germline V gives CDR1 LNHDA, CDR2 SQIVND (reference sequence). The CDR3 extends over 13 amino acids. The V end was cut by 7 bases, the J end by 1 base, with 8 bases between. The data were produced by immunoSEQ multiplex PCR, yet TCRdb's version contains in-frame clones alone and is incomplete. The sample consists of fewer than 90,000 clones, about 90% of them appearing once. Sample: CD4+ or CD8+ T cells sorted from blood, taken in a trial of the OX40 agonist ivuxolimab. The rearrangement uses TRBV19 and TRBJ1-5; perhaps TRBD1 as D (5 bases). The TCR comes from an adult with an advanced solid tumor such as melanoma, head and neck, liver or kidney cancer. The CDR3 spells CASKQDSNQPQHF. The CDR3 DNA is TGTGCCAGTAAACAGGACAGCAATCAGCCCCAGCATTTT.